This T cell receptor beta chain was obtained from a study of regulatory T cells in long-lasting Graves disease. Whole-study context: Patients met the persistent Graves' disease definition after over 5 years of antithyroid drugs with positive TSH receptor antibodies.

Study findings and constraints: TRBV28, TRBJ1-2 and TRBJ2-5 were segments that persistent disease favored.

Time point described: persistent/refractory GD, antithyroid drugs over 5 years with positive TRAb. The TCR library used RNA extracted from PBMCs. A word on this clonotype: The antigen is undetermined.

Germline V gene data show CDR1 as LGHNA and CDR2 as YSLEER. The length of the CDR3 is 15 residues. V gave up 0 bases and J gave up 2 bases, with 10 bases separating them. TCR beta libraries were built with iRepertoire HTBI primers and Arm-PCR of CDR3 regions. TCRdb ran MiXCR on the multiplex PCR reads and lists one entry per CDR3 protein. The sample has about 460,000 distinct CDR3 sequences, about 20% seen once. This sequence joins TRBV4-3 and TRBJ1-1; D ambiguous. This receptor was obtained from a female donor with Graves disease. The material was peripheral blood mononuclear cells (PBMCs), obtained when the disease was refractory, from a patient treated with antithyroid drugs. The CDR3, as DNA: TGCGCCAGCAGCCAAGATTACCAGCCCAACACTGAAGCTTTCTTT. It specifies CASSQDYQPNTEAFF.